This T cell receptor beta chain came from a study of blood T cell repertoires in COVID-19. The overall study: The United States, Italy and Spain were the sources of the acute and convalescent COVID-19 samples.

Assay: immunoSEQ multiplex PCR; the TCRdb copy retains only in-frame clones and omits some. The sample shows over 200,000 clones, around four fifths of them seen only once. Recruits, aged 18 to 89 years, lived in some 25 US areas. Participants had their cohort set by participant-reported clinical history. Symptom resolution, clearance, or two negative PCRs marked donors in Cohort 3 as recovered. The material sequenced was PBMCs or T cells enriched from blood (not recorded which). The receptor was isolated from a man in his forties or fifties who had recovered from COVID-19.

The CDR3, as DNA: TGTGCCAGCAGCAAAGGGGTCGAGTACGAGCAGTACTTC. It yields the protein CASSKGVEYEQYF. The gene calls are TRBV7-8 and TRBJ2-7, with D perhaps TRBD1 (5 bases). V lost 5 bases and J lost 4, with 12 bases in between. Germline V gene lookup returns CDR1 SGHVS and CDR2 FQNEAQ. The CDR3 spans 13 residues.